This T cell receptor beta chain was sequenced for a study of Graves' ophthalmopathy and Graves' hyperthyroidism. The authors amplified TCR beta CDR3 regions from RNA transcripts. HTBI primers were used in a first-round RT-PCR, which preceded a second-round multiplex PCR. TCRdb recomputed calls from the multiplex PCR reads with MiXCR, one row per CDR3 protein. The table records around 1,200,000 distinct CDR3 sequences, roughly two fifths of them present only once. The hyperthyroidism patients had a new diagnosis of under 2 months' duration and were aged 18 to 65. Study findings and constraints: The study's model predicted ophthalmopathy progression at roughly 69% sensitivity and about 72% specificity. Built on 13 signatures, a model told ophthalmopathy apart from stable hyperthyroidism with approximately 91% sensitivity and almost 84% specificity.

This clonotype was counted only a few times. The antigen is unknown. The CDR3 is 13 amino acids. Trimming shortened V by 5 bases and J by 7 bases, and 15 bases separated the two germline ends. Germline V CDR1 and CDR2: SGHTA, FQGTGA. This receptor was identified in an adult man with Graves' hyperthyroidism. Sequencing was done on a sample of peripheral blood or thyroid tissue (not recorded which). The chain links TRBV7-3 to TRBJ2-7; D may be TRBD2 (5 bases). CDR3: CASSAVGADEQYF. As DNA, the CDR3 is TGTGCCAGCAGCGCCGTGGGAGCGGATGAGCAGTACTTC.